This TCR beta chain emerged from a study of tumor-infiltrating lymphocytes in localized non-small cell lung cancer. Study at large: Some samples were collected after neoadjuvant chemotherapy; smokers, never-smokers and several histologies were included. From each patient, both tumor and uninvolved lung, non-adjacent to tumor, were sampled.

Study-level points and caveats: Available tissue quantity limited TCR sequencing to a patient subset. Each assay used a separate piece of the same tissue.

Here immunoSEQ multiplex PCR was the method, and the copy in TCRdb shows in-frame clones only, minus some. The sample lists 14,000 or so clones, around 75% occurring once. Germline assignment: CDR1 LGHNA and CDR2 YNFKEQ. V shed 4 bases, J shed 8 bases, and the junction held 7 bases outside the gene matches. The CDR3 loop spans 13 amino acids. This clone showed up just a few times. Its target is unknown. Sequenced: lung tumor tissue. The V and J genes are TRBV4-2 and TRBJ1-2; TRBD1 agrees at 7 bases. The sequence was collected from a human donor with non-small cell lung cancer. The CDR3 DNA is TGTGCCAGCAGCCTCGGACAGGTCCAAGGCTACACCTTC. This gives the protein CASSLGQVQGYTF.